The 29 T cell receptor beta chains listed next were all sequenced from one sample in a study of CXCR3-negative and CXCR3-positive naive CD8 T cells. All TRB cDNA libraries came from 5' RACE performed with UMI labels. Reanalyzing the 5' RACE reads, TCRdb keeps one entry per CDR3 protein, without DNA. This repertoire comprises tens of thousands of distinct CDR3 sequences; its ten largest clones make up roughly 1.5%. The sample comprised naive CXCR3- CD8+ T cells from blood. Documented subset: CD45RO-CCR7+CD27+CD95- naive CD8+ T cells lacking CXCR3 (TNR3-). The receptors come from a human donor in good health. Some clones in this sample may be carry-over from other donors' samples.

This rearrangement joins TRBV7-3 to TRBJ2-1; there is no DNA to check the TCRdb D call of TRBD1. Germline V gene data show CDR1 as SGHTA and CDR2 as FQGTGA. This CDR3 comprises 13 residues. The CDR3 here is CASSFGGDNEQFF.

The genes are TRBV21-1 and TRBJ1-4; TCRdb names TRBD1, which stays unverified in the absence of DNA. TRBV21-1 is designated a pseudogene. The CDR3 totals 14 residues. CDR3 sequence reads: CASSKGQETEKLFF.

The V and J genes are TRBV7-3 and TRBJ2-1. Germline V lookup: CDR1 SGHTA, CDR2 FQGTGA. This CDR3 spans 15 amino acids. The CDR3 reads CASSATGSSYNEQFF.

The CDR3 region is CASSPRDRTNTGELFF. The chain is built from TRBV4-2 and TRBJ2-2; TCRdb's D call of TRBD1 is untestable without DNA. This CDR3 region has 16 residues. Germline CDR1 LGHNA, CDR2 YNFKEQ.

The rearrangement joins TRBV5-4 to TRBJ2-1; TCRdb's assignment of TRBD2 cannot be checked, as there is no DNA. The CDR3 runs 18 residues. Germline CDR1 SGHNT, CDR2 YYREEE (reference sequence). CDR3 loop: CASSPLSVAGYPYNEQFF.

The chain couples TRBV7-9 to TRBJ2-7; TCRdb returns TRBD1, unconfirmable since there is no DNA. The CDR3 has 14 amino acids. CDR1 and CDR2 (germline): SEHNR, FQNEAQ (reference sequence). CDR3 in amino acids: CASSSPAETYEQYF. Drawing the rest from reference TRBV7-9 and TRBJ2-7, the complete variable domain is DTGVSQNPRHKITKRGQNVTFRCDPISEHNRLYWYRQTLGQGPEFLTYFQNEAQLEKSRLLSDRFSAERPKGSFSTLEIQRTEQGDSAMYLCASSSPAETYEQYFGPGTRLTVT.

The rearrangement uses TRBV29-1 and TRBJ1-2. The germline V gene encodes CDR1 SQVTM and CDR2 ANQGSEA. The CDR3 sequence is 12 residues long. The CDR3 loop reads CSVDMALRGYTF.

V and J are TRBV28 and TRBJ2-3; absent DNA, TCRdb's TRBD1 call cannot be checked. The CDR3 has 14 amino acids. Germline V CDR1 and CDR2: MDHEN, SYDVKM. This CDR3 is CASSFQGGYDTQYF.

The gene calls are TRBV29-1 and TRBJ2-1; there is no DNA to check the TCRdb D call of TRBD2. This CDR3 region has 13 residues. The germline CDR1 and CDR2 sequences are SQVTM and ANQGSEA. CDR3 sequence: CSVEPSGYNEQCF.

The rearrangement links TRBV19 to TRBJ1-1. CDR3 length equals 13 residues. CDR1 and CDR2 (germline): LNHDA, SQIVND (reference sequence). The CDR3: CASSIWENTEAFF.

The V call is TRBV29-1, the J call TRBJ2-5; absent DNA, TCRdb's TRBD2 call cannot be checked. This CDR3 has 14 amino acids. Germline CDR1 reads SQVTM; CDR2 reads ANQGSEA. CDR3 amino acids: CSVVPQLAEETQYF. Variable domain in full (rest from reference TRBV29-1 and TRBJ2-5): SAVISQKPSRDICQRGTSLTIQCQVDSQVTMMFWYRQQPGQSLTLIATANQGSEATYESGFVIDKFPISRPNLTFSTLTVSNMSPEDSSIYLCSVVPQLAEETQYFGPGTRLLVL.

The chain has TRBV2 and TRBJ1-1. CDR1 SNHLY and CDR2 FYNNEI come from the germline V gene. The CDR3 length is 11 residues. CDR3 residues: CANGGPTEAFF.

This chain uses TRBV29-1 with TRBJ2-1; TCRdb lists TRBD2, though no DNA is available to test this call. This CDR3 has 15 amino acids. In germline, CDR1 is SQVTM, CDR2 ANQGSEA. The CDR3 region is CSVELAGGLNNEQFF.

The V call is TRBV29-1, the J call TRBJ1-4; there is no DNA to check the TCRdb D call of TRBD1. The CDR3 contains 12 residues. Germline loops: CDR1 SQVTM, CDR2 ANQGSEA. CDR3 sequence: CSVVMRGEKLFF. The variable domain in full, completed from reference TRBV29-1 and TRBJ1-4, reads SAVISQKPSRDICQRGTSLTIQCQVDSQVTMMFWYRQQPGQSLTLIATANQGSEATYESGFVIDKFPISRPNLTFSTLTVSNMSPEDSSIYLCSVVMRGEKLFFGSGTQLSVL.

The chain links TRBV20-1 to TRBJ2-1; TCRdb's D gene call, TRBD1, goes unchecked for lack of DNA. Germline CDR1 and CDR2: DFQATT and SNEGSKA (reference sequence). The CDR3 extends over 17 amino acids. CDR3 in amino acids: CSARDRTGKLSYNEQFF.

This rearrangement joins TRBV7-9 to TRBJ1-1; the TCRdb D gene call, TRBD1, has no DNA to confirm it. Germline assignment: CDR1 SEHNR and CDR2 FQNEAQ (reference sequence). This CDR3 region has 16 residues. The CDR3 is CASSKDWTGDGTEAFF.

The genes are TRBV7-9 and TRBJ1-2; without DNA, the TCRdb call of TRBD1 cannot be checked. Germline V gene data show CDR1 as SEHNR and CDR2 as FQNEAQ (reference sequence). This CDR3 region has 14 residues. The CDR3 protein is CASRARDSNYGYTF.

The chain joins TRBV7-2 to TRBJ2-7; no DNA is available, so the TRBD1 call from TCRdb remains unchecked. This CDR3 has 16 amino acids. Germline V gene sequence: CDR1 SGHTA, CDR2 FQGNSA. The chain's CDR3 is CASSLSLWTETNEQYF.

The chain carries TRBV5-1 and TRBJ1-1. This CDR3 comprises 13 residues. The germline V gene has CDR1 SGHRS and CDR2 YFSETQ. CDR3 sequence reads: CASSLYYGTEAFF.

This chain connects TRBV7-9 to TRBJ2-5; the D call of TRBD2 rests on TCRdb alone, since no DNA is present to check it. CDR1 and CDR2 (germline): SEHNR, FQNEAQ (reference sequence). The CDR3 spans 18 residues. The chain's CDR3 is CASSLVQLAGGNQETQYF.

This chain uses TRBV2 with TRBJ2-7. The CDR3 totals 13 residues. Looked up from germline, CDR1 is SNHLY and CDR2 is FYNNEI. This CDR3 reads CASTERMTYEQYF.

The chain couples TRBV29-1 to TRBJ2-1; there is no DNA to check the TCRdb D call of TRBD1. CDR3 length: 12 residues. CDR1 is SQVTM and CDR2 is ANQGSEA in the germline V gene. The CDR3 region is CSVEDRANEQFF.

This rearrangement joins TRBV11-2 to TRBJ2-7; lacking DNA, the TRBD1 call made by TCRdb goes unchecked. CDR1 and CDR2 from the germline V gene are SGHAT and FQNNGV. The CDR3 has 15 residues. The CDR3 spells CASSLQQGARGEQYF.

V is TRBV9 and J is TRBJ2-7; the TCRdb D gene call, TRBD2, has no DNA to confirm it. Germline V gene lookup returns CDR1 SGDLS and CDR2 YYNGEE. There are 16 residues in the CDR3. The CDR3 sequence: CASSPSGRAFEYEQYF.

V is TRBV28 and J is TRBJ2-4; without DNA, the TCRdb call of TRBD1 cannot be checked. Germline lookup yields CDR1 MDHEN and CDR2 SYDVKM. The CDR3 is 16 amino acids. CDR3 sequence: CASSGSRGGAKNIQYF.

This sequence joins TRBV5-1 and TRBJ2-2; TCRdb designates TRBD1, a call that cannot be tested without DNA. This CDR3 has 14 residues. CDR1 SGHRS and CDR2 YFSETQ come from the germline V gene. This CDR3 is CASNAGGSAGELFF.

The rearrangement uses TRBV11-2 and TRBJ2-3; TCRdb outputs TRBD2, but without DNA this stays unchecked. Germline-derived CDR1 and CDR2 are SGHAT and FQNNGV. The length of the CDR3 is 15 residues. This CDR3 reads CASSTDRLVGDTQYF.

V and J are TRBV20-1 and TRBJ2-1; TCRdb outputs TRBD1, but without DNA this stays unchecked. CDR3 length: 13 amino acids. Germline loops: CDR1 DFQATT, CDR2 SNEGSKA (reference sequence). This CDR3 reads CSAGRPDPREQFF.

The V and J genes are TRBV14 and TRBJ2-1; TCRdb's D call, TRBD2, is unchecked because there is no DNA. There are 15 residues in the CDR3. Germline CDR1 is SGHDN and CDR2 is FVKESK. CDR3 loop: CASSPAGGPGNEQFF.